A selection of T cell receptor beta chains follows, all from one sample in a study of shared clonotypes between healthy human individuals. Clones were sequenced by immunoSEQ multiplex PCR, and TCRdb holds only the in-frame ones, with some missing. The sample lists more than 400,000 clones; more than 95% were seen once. Sequenced sample: naive CD4+ T cells sorted from blood. The receptors derive from a woman in her 30s in good health. The CDR3 runs from the conserved cysteine through the conserved F or W. Each record gives: D gene, clone size, CDR3 length, V gene, J gene, CDR3 protein, CDR3 DNA. D genes are given only for firm matches. Clone size is stated in some rows and not others, as once, few, many or a class when expanded.

D: .
size: few
length: 12
V: TRBV10-1
J: TRBJ2-2
CDR3: CASSEPSGELFF
DNA: TGCGCCAGCAGTGAGCCGTCCGGGGAGCTGTTTTTT

D: TRBD1
size: .
length: 15
V: TRBV5-1
J: TRBJ2-7
CDR3: CASSLVPGGNYEQYF
DNA: TGCGCCAGCAGCTTGGTACCAGGGGGCAACTACGAGCAGTACTTC

D: .
size: .
length: 14
V: TRBV5-4
J: TRBJ1-1
CDR3: CASSLWGPNTEAFF
DNA: TGTGCCAGCAGCTTGTGGGGGCCGAACACTGAAGCTTTCTTT

D: TRBD2
size: .
length: 15
V: TRBV11-2
J: TRBJ2-2
CDR3: CASSLFSGRAGELFF
DNA: TGTGCCAGCAGCTTATTTTCAGGGAGGGCCGGGGAGCTGTTTTTT

D: TRBD2
size: .
length: 15
V: TRBV19
J: TRBJ2-1
CDR3: CASSRTSGEYNEQFF
DNA: TGTGCCAGTAGTAGGACTAGCGGGGAATACAATGAGCAGTTCTTC

D: .
size: .
length: 15
V: TRBV7-9
J: TRBJ2-7
CDR3: CASSVTDLPNYEQYF
DNA: TGTGCCAGCAGCGTTACAGATCTGCCGAACTACGAGCAGTACTTC

D: .
size: .
length: 14
V: TRBV18
J: TRBJ2-3
CDR3: CASSLDTRGNTQYF
DNA: TGTGCCAGCTCACTCGACACCAGGGGAAACACGCAGTATTTT

D: .
size: once
length: 14
V: TRBV27
J: TRBJ2-7
CDR3: CASSFQDGAYEQYF
DNA: TGTGCCAGCAGCTTCCAGGACGGAGCCTACGAGCAGTACTTC

D: TRBD1
size: .
length: 15
V: TRBV28
J: TRBJ1-5
CDR3: CASSRRTGPHQPQHF
DNA: TGTGCCAGCAGTAGAAGGACAGGGCCCCATCAGCCCCAGCATTTT

D: .
size: .
length: 16
V: TRBV10-2
J: TRBJ2-3
CDR3: CASSESRGLGYDTQYF
DNA: TGCGCCAGCAGTGAGTCGCGCGGCCTAGGATACGATACGCAGTATTTT

D: TRBD2
size: .
length: 12
V: TRBV28
J: TRBJ2-1
CDR3: CASSGSYNEQFF
DNA: TGTGCCAGTAGCGGGTCCTACAATGAGCAGTTCTTC

D: .
size: few
length: 11
V: TRBV5-4
J: TRBJ1-1
CDR3: CASGGITEAFF
DNA: TGTGCGAGCGGGGGGATCACTGAAGCTTTCTTT

D: .
size: .
length: 15
V: TRBV9
J: TRBJ2-1
CDR3: CASSAGTPGYNEQFF
DNA: TGTGCCAGCAGCGCAGGGACTCCCGGCTACAATGAGCAGTTCTTC

D: TRBD2
size: .
length: 16
V: TRBV4-1
J: TRBJ2-7
CDR3: CASSQATSGKVYEQYF
DNA: TGCGCCAGCAGCCAAGCGACTAGCGGGAAAGTCTACGAGCAGTACTTC

D: .
size: .
length: 15
V: TRBV25-1
J: TRBJ2-1
CDR3: CASSEYPDVHNEQFF
DNA: TGTGCCAGCAGTGAATATCCGGACGTGCACAATGAGCAGTTCTTC

D: .
size: .
length: 14
V: TRBV5-4
J: TRBJ1-2
CDR3: CASSLANRVDGYTF
DNA: TGTGCCAGCAGCTTGGCTAACAGGGTCGACGGCTACACCTTC

D: .
size: .
length: 15
V: TRBV7-9
J: TRBJ1-1
CDR3: CASTPVEGVNTEAFF
DNA: TGTGCCAGCACCCCAGTCGAGGGTGTGAACACTGAAGCTTTCTTT

D: TRBD2
size: .
length: 16
V: TRBV19
J: TRBJ2-1
CDR3: CASRVRGLAGLNEQFF
DNA: TGTGCCAGTAGAGTTAGGGGACTAGCGGGGCTCAATGAGCAGTTCTTC

D: TRBD1
size: .
length: 14
V: TRBV7-9
J: TRBJ1-5
CDR3: CASSWDRGDQPQHF
DNA: TGTGCCAGCAGCTGGGACAGGGGGGATCAGCCCCAGCATTTT

D: .
size: once
length: 15
V: TRBV11-3
J: TRBJ2-5
CDR3: CASSLEGRPEETQYF
DNA: TGTGCCAGCAGCTTAGAAGGACGGCCCGAAGAGACCCAGTACTTC

D: .
size: once
length: 12
V: TRBV28
J: TRBJ2-7
CDR3: CASSVGWYEQYF
DNA: TGTGCCAGCAGTGTCGGCTGGTACGAGCAGTACTTC

D: TRBD2
size: .
length: 16
V: TRBV7-2
J: TRBJ2-3
CDR3: CASSYSASGSGDTQYF
DNA: TGTGCCAGCAGCTACTCGGCTAGCGGGAGTGGGGATACGCAGTATTTT

D: .
size: .
length: 15
V: TRBV28
J: TRBJ2-7
CDR3: CASSPAGLLSYEQYF
DNA: TGTGCCAGCAGTCCCGCCGGACTGCTCTCCTACGAGCAGTACTTC

D: .
size: .
length: 12
V: TRBV29-1
J: TRBJ1-2
CDR3: CSVQDRVNGYTF
DNA: TGCAGCGTTCAGGACAGAGTAAATGGCTACACCTTC

D: .
size: .
length: 15
V: TRBV5-1
J: TRBJ1-1
CDR3: CASSLAPGALTEAFF
DNA: TGCGCCAGCAGCTTAGCTCCGGGGGCCTTGACTGAAGCTTTCTTT

D: TRBD1
size: .
length: 14
V: TRBV2
J: TRBJ1-5
CDR3: CASAGTGGDQPQHF
DNA: TGTGCCAGCGCCGGGACAGGGGGCGATCAGCCCCAGCATTTT

D: .
size: .
length: 14
V: TRBV2
J: TRBJ2-7
CDR3: CASSDQGVFYEQYF
DNA: TGTGCCAGCAGTGATCAGGGTGTCTTCTACGAGCAGTACTTC

D: .
size: .
length: 15
V: TRBV18
J: TRBJ2-1
CDR3: CASSPSERAYNEQFF
DNA: TGTGCCAGCTCACCATCAGAAAGGGCCTACAATGAGCAGTTCTTC

D: .
size: .
length: 16
V: TRBV18
J: TRBJ2-7
CDR3: CASSPTVGTFTYEQYF
DNA: TGTGCCAGCTCACCAACTGTGGGGACTTTTACCTACGAGCAGTACTTC

D: .
size: .
length: 16
V: TRBV6-5
J: TRBJ1-2
CDR3: CASSYSITTTPYGYTF
DNA: TGTGCCAGCAGTTACTCGATTACGACGACCCCCTATGGCTACACCTTC

D: TRBD2
size: .
length: 14
V: TRBV11-2
J: TRBJ2-5
CDR3: CASSLVAGEGTQYF
DNA: TGTGCCAGCAGCTTAGTAGCGGGAGAGGGGACCCAGTACTTC

D: TRBD2
size: .
length: 16
V: TRBV5-1
J: TRBJ2-2
CDR3: CASSISGMGNTGELFF
DNA: TGCGCCAGCAGCATTAGCGGGATGGGGAACACCGGGGAGCTGTTTTTT

D: TRBD2
size: .
length: 15
V: TRBV19
J: TRBJ2-7
CDR3: CASRRLAGRSYEQYF
DNA: TGTGCCAGTAGGAGACTAGCGGGACGGTCCTACGAGCAGTACTTC

D: .
size: .
length: 15
V: TRBV5-1
J: TRBJ1-1
CDR3: CASSLGGPRNTEAFF
DNA: TGCGCCAGCAGCTTGGGTGGACCCCGGAACACTGAAGCTTTCTTT

D: .
size: once
length: 16
V: TRBV6-6
J: TRBJ2-3
CDR3: CASSYSGFGSTDTQYF
DNA: TGTGCCAGCAGTTACTCGGGGTTTGGTAGCACAGATACGCAGTATTTT

D: .
size: .
length: 15
V: TRBV4-1
J: TRBJ2-3
CDR3: CASSETRGTQDTQYF
DNA: TGCGCCAGCAGCGAGACTAGAGGCACGCAAGATACGCAGTATTTT

D: .
size: .
length: 17
V: TRBV5-1
J: TRBJ2-1
CDR3: CASSPTYFPGAYNEQFF
DNA: TGCGCCAGCAGCCCGACTTACTTCCCGGGGGCCTACAATGAGCAGTTCTTC

D: .
size: once
length: 14
V: TRBV9
J: TRBJ1-1
CDR3: CASSVGEGNTEAFF
DNA: TGTGCCAGCAGCGTAGGCGAGGGGAACACTGAAGCTTTCTTT

D: TRBD1
size: .
length: 15
V: TRBV18
J: TRBJ2-7
CDR3: CASSPQGQGSYEQYF
DNA: TGTGCCAGCTCACCACAGGGACAGGGGTCCTACGAGCAGTACTTC

D: TRBD1
size: .
length: 14
V: TRBV2
J: TRBJ2-7
CDR3: CASSTDRGSYEQYF
DNA: TGTGCCAGCAGTACCGACAGGGGCTCCTACGAGCAGTACTTC

D: .
size: .
length: 14
V: TRBV18
J: TRBJ2-7
CDR3: CASSPQRGSGEQYF
DNA: TGTGCCAGCTCACCTCAACGGGGTTCGGGCGAGCAGTACTTC

D: .
size: .
length: 13
V: TRBV5-4
J: TRBJ2-7
CDR3: CASSLKTGVEQYF
DNA: TGTGCCAGCAGCTTGAAGACAGGCGTCGAGCAGTACTTC

D: .
size: .
length: 11
V: TRBV10-3
J: TRBJ2-7
CDR3: CAISGQSEQYF
DNA: TGTGCCATCAGTGGTCAGTCAGAGCAGTACTTC

D: .
size: .
length: 12
V: TRBV5-1
J: TRBJ1-1
CDR3: CASRSGWGEAFF
DNA: TGCGCCAGCAGATCAGGATGGGGTGAAGCTTTCTTT

D: .
size: .
length: 12
V: TRBV28
J: TRBJ1-1
CDR3: CASSLSHTEAFF
DNA: TGTGCCAGCAGTTTATCCCACACTGAAGCTTTCTTT

D: .
size: .
length: 14
V: TRBV6-1
J: TRBJ1-2
CDR3: CASSEAMGGDGYTF
DNA: TGTGCCAGCAGTGAAGCAATGGGGGGAGATGGCTACACCTTC

D: .
size: once
length: 15
V: TRBV18
J: TRBJ2-2
CDR3: CASSPLEPISGELFF
DNA: TGTGCCAGCTCCCCCCTAGAGCCTATTTCGGGGGAGCTGTTTTTT

D: .
size: .
length: 18
V: TRBV11-2
J: TRBJ2-2
CDR3: CASSLARVRAGNTGELFF
DNA: TGTGCCAGCAGCTTAGCGCGGGTCAGGGCCGGCAACACCGGGGAGCTGTTTTTT

D: TRBD2
size: .
length: 17
V: TRBV7-9
J: TRBJ2-1
CDR3: CASWTERLAGGIGEQFF
DNA: TGTGCCAGTTGGACAGAGAGACTAGCGGGAGGGATCGGTGAGCAGTTCTTC

D: TRBD2
size: .
length: 18
V: TRBV9
J: TRBJ2-5
CDR3: CASSVALSGRASQETQYF
DNA: TGTGCCAGCAGCGTAGCTCTTAGCGGGAGGGCCTCACAAGAGACCCAGTACTTC

D: .
size: .
length: 14
V: TRBV28
J: TRBJ2-3
CDR3: CASSSKLAGDTQYF
DNA: TGTGCCAGCAGTTCGAAACTAGCTGGAGATACGCAGTATTTT

D: TRBD2
size: .
length: 18
V: TRBV7-2
J: TRBJ2-3
CDR3: CASSLVASGSGITDTQYF
DNA: TGTGCCAGCAGCTTAGTGGCTAGCGGGAGCGGTATCACAGATACGCAGTATTTT

D: .
size: .
length: 13
V: TRBV6-5
J: TRBJ2-7
CDR3: CASSYSRQSEQYF
DNA: TGTGCCAGCAGTTACTCCAGACAGAGCGAGCAGTACTTC

D: .
size: .
length: 12
V: TRBV7-9
J: TRBJ1-1
CDR3: CASSFLRYEAFF
DNA: TGTGCCAGCAGCTTTCTTCGGTACGAGGCTTTCTTT

D: TRBD2
size: .
length: 12
V: TRBV28
J: TRBJ2-7
CDR3: CASTSGSYEQYF
DNA: TGTGCCAGCACTAGCGGGAGTTACGAGCAGTACTTC

D: .
size: .
length: 14
V: TRBV4-1
J: TRBJ1-4
CDR3: CASSQGHTNEKLFF
DNA: TGCGCCAGCAGCCAAGGACATACAAATGAAAAACTGTTTTTT